This is a list of T cell receptor beta chains from one sample in a study of blood T cell repertoires in COVID-19. Profiled with immunoSEQ multiplex PCR; TCRdb holds only in-frame clones, not every one. The table shows about 230,000 clones, with about 85% occurring only once. Sequencing used peripheral blood. These receptors were taken from a man aged 40-49 years with acute or convalescent COVID-19. Both conserved end residues are part of each CDR3. The D gene is left open where the match is weak. A row's size may be missing; if present it is once, few, many or a size class.

TGCGCCAGCAGCCAAGATACTGCCTACCTCTCTGGAAACACCATATATTTT | CASSQDTAYLSGNTIYF | TRBJ1-3 | - | - | TRBV4-1
TGTGCCTGGAGTGTGTCACAGGGTTATGAAAAACTGTTTTTT | CAWSVSQGYEKLFF | TRBJ1-4 | - | - | TRBV30
TGTGCCAGCTCACCACCGGTCACTTACGGGGTCCATGAGCAGTTCTTC | CASSPPVTYGVHEQFF | TRBJ2-1 | - | once | TRBV18
TGTGCCAGCAGCATTGGACTAGCGGGGAACCAAGAGACCCAGTACTTC | CASSIGLAGNQETQYF | TRBJ2-5 | TRBD2 | - | TRBV13
TGTGCCAGCAGCCGAGACCTCAGGGCGGCTGAGCAGTTCTTC | CASSRDLRAAEQFF | TRBJ2-1 | - | - | TRBV5-4
TGCGCCAGCAGCCAAGAACGAGAGAATGAGCAGTTCTTC | CASSQERENEQFF | TRBJ2-1 | - | - | TRBV4-1
TGTGCCAGCTCACCGCGGGGGAAAACTGAAGCTTTCTTT | CASSPRGKTEAFF | TRBJ1-1 | - | - | TRBV18
TGTGCCAGTAGTATAGAAGGGGCGGAGAACTATGGCTACACCTTC | CASSIEGAENYGYTF | TRBJ1-2 | - | - | TRBV19
TGTGCCAGCAGCGTAGTTCCAGGCTCTGGAAACACCATATATTTT | CASSVVPGSGNTIYF | TRBJ1-3 | - | - | TRBV9
TGTGCCAGCAGCCGCCGACAGGGTTATTCACCCCTCCACTTT | CASSRRQGYSPLHF | TRBJ1-6 | TRBD1 | - | TRBV5-8
TGTGCCAGCAGTTCCAGTACCTACGAGCAGTACTTC | CASSSSTYEQYF | TRBJ2-7 | - | - | TRBV28
TGTGCCAGCTCACCAGGGGGGGTAGCGGCCTACGAGCAGTACTTC | CASSPGGVAAYEQYF | TRBJ2-7 | TRBD2 | - | TRBV18
TGTGCCAGCAGCTTAATAGCGGGGGGGCTTAATGAGCAGTTCTTC | CASSLIAGGLNEQFF | TRBJ2-1 | TRBD2 | once | TRBV7-2
TGTGCCACCAGCAGAGATCGGGACAGGGGAGAGACCCAGTACTTC | CATSRDRDRGETQYF | TRBJ2-5 | TRBD1 | - | TRBV15
TGTGCCAGCAGCAAAACCGACAGGAAGTATAATTCACCCCTCCACTTT | CASSKTDRKYNSPLHF | TRBJ1-6 | - | - | TRBV21-1
TGCAGTGCGAGACCACAGGGTGGGGACACCTTC | CSARPQGGDTF | TRBJ1-2 | - | once | TRBV20-1
TGTGCCAGCAGCTTAGATCTAGCGGGGGCCCTTTACAATGAGCAGTTCTTC | CASSLDLAGALYNEQFF | TRBJ2-1 | TRBD2 | few | TRBV7-2
TGTGCCAGCAGCCAAGTTCGGGGTGAAAAACTGTTTTTT | CASSQVRGEKLFF | TRBJ1-4 | - | - | TRBV3-1/TRBV3-2
TGCGCCAGCGAACAGGCCGGTACCGGGGAGCTGTTTTTT | CASEQAGTGELFF | TRBJ2-2 | - | - | TRBV10-2
TGTGCCAGCAGCTTGGGCGGGATAGATTCACCCCTCCACTTT | CASSLGGIDSPLHF | TRBJ1-6 | - | - | TRBV5-6
TGTGCCAGCAGCTTGGACAGTGGGGGGGGTTACGAGCAGTACTTC | CASSLDSGGGYEQYF | TRBJ2-7 | - | - | TRBV11-2
TGCAGTGCTAGTGCAGGGGAAAATTCACCCCTCCACTTT | CSASAGENSPLHF | TRBJ1-6 | - | - | TRBV20-1
TGCAGTGCCCCGGGACTCACTGAAGCTTTCTTT | CSAPGLTEAFF | TRBJ1-1 | - | - | TRBV20-1
TGTGCCAGCAGCTCAGGACAGGGAGGGAGCAATCAGCCCCAGCATTTT | CASSSGQGGSNQPQHF | TRBJ1-5 | TRBD1 | - | TRBV7-9
TGTGCCAGCAGCTTAGGCGGGGCCCAGGCACACACTGAAGCTTTCTTT | CASSLGGAQAHTEAFF | TRBJ1-1 | - | - | TRBV7-2
TGTGCCAGCAGCGCCGGGACAGGGGGCCGGAGTGAAAAACTGTTTTTT | CASSAGTGGRSEKLFF | TRBJ1-4 | TRBD1 | - | TRBV2
TGTGCCAGCAGTGTGACAGGGGGTAGTGAAAAACTGTTTTTT | CASSVTGGSEKLFF | TRBJ1-4 | TRBD1 | - | TRBV25-1
TGCGCCAGCAGCACGGAGACTAACTCTGGCTACACCTTC | CASSTETNSGYTF | TRBJ1-2 | - | - | TRBV5-1
TGTGCCAGCAGCCTAGCAGGAGGGCACACCGGGGAGCTGTTTTTT | CASSLAGGHTGELFF | TRBJ2-2 | - | - | TRBV9
TGTGCCAGCAGCCAAAGTCAGGGGCCCACTGAAGCTTTCTTT | CASSQSQGPTEAFF | TRBJ1-1 | - | - | TRBV11-2
TGTGCCAGCAGCCGGACAGACACCACAGATACGCAGTATTTT | CASSRTDTTDTQYF | TRBJ2-3 | - | - | TRBV5-5
TGTGCCACCAGCAGGGGGGCCTTTAGGGAGCAGTACTTC | CATSRGAFREQYF | TRBJ2-7 | - | - | TRBV15
TGCGCCAGCAGCTCCACAGGGAACGAAAAACTGTTTTTT | CASSSTGNEKLFF | TRBJ1-4 | - | once | TRBV5-1
TGTGCCAGCAGTCCCTTACAGCGGGGGGCCAGTGGCTACGAGCAGTACTTC | CASSPLQRGASGYEQYF | TRBJ2-7 | TRBD2 | - | TRBV27
TGCGCCAGCAGCCAAGCTGATACAGGGGGATACGGCTACACCTTC | CASSQADTGGYGYTF | TRBJ1-2 | TRBD1 | - | TRBV4-3